The present T cell receptor (beta chain) was sequenced within a study of immune cell composition in non-small cell lung cancer. TCRdb's copy holds only in-frame clones and misses some; the assay was immunoSEQ multiplex PCR. The data show around 4,500 clones, 70% to 90% seen once. This CDR3 region has 11 residues. V was pared by 1 base and J by 6 bases, with 6 bases between. Germline lookup yields CDR1 DFQATT and CDR2 SNEGSKA (reference sequence). V and J are TRBV20-1 and TRBJ1-2, with D perhaps TRBD1 (5 bases). This receptor was identified in a human donor with non-small cell lung cancer. The sequenced material came from lung tumor tissue. The CDR3 region has the DNA TGCAGTGCTAGAGGGGGGGATGGCTACACCTTC. Its protein is CSARGGDGYTF.